The 5 T cell receptor beta chains given below trace back to one sample, sequenced in a study of T cell responses to AZD1222 COVID-19 vaccine. The method was immunoSEQ multiplex PCR; TCRdb's version includes in-frame clones alone and lacks a portion of them. The sample lists 86,000 or so clones, more than 70% occurring once. Sample: peripheral blood, taken 28 days after the second AZD1222 dose. The receptors here all came from an adult who received the AZD1222 COVID-19 vaccine.

This rearrangement joins TRBV5-6 to TRBJ2-5, with D unresolved. The CDR3 loop spans 12 amino acids. With 1 base removed from V and 5 bases from J, the gap between germline ends came to 6 bases. In germline, CDR1 is SGHDT, CDR2 YYEEEE. The CDR3 DNA reads as TGTGCCAGCAGCTTGCAGGTTGAGACCCAGTACTTC. It yields the protein CASSLQVETQYF.

V gene TRBV3-1 (or the pseudogene TRBV3-2) combines with J gene TRBJ1-4; D unresolved. This CDR3 is built from 16 residues. CDR1 is LGHDT and CDR2 is YNNKEL in the germline V gene (reference sequence). Trimming pared 4 bases from V and 8 bases from J, leaving 20 bases between. The DNA for the CDR3 is TGTGCCAGCAGCCCGTGGGCGACTCCGGGTGGCGAAAAACTGTTTTTT. This encodes CASSPWATPGGEKLFF.

The DNA for the CDR3 is TGTGCCAGTAGTATTCATGCCGGTTCCAATCAGCCCCAGCATTTT. Translating it yields CASSIHAGSNQPQHF. The chain uses TRBV19 and TRBJ1-5; D unclear. CDR3 size: 15 residues. Germline values: CDR1 LNHDA, CDR2 SQIVND (reference sequence). V dropped 3 bases and J dropped 3 bases, with 12 bases sitting between them.

The chain employs TRBV28 and TRBJ2-7; the D gene is possibly TRBD2 (6 bases). The CDR3 contains 15 residues. CDR1 and CDR2 from the germline V gene are MDHEN and SYDVKM. Trimming took 3 bases from V and 2 from J, leaving 14 bases between them. CDR3 sequence: CASSFIRDSPYEQYF. The CDR3 nucleotides read TGTGCCAGCAGTTTTATCAGGGACTCCCCCTACGAGCAGTACTTC.

The chain recombines TRBV5-1 with TRBJ2-3, with D possibly matching TRBD1 (6 bases). The CDR3 contains 13 residues. Germline CDR1 reads SGHRS; CDR2 reads YFSETQ. Deletions cut 1 base from V and 3 bases from J, with 6 bases between. The CDR3 nucleotides are TGCGCCAGCAGCTTGACAGGGACAGATACGCAGTATTTT. Its protein product is CASSLTGTDTQYF.